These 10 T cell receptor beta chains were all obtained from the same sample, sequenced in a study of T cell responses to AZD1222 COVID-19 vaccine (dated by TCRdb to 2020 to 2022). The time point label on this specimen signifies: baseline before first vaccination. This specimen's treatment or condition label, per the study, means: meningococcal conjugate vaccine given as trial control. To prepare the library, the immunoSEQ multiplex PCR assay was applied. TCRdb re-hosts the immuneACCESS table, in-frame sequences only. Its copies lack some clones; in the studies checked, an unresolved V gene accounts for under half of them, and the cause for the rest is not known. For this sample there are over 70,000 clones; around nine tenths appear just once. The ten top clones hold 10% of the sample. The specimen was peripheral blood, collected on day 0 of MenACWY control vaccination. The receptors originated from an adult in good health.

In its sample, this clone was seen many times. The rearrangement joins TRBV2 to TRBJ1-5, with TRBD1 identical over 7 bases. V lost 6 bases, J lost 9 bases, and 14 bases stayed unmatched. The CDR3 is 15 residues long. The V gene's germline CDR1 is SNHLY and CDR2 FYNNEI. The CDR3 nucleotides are TGTGCCAGCAGCGGGGAGACAGGGATAATCTTGCCCCAGCATTTT. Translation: CASSGETGIILPQHF.

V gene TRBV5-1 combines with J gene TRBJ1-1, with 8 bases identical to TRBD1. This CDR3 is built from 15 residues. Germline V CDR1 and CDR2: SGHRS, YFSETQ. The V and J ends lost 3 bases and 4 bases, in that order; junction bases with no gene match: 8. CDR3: CASSSGQGSGTEAFF. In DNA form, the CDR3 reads TGCGCCAGCAGCTCCGGACAGGGCTCGGGCACTGAAGCTTTCTTT.

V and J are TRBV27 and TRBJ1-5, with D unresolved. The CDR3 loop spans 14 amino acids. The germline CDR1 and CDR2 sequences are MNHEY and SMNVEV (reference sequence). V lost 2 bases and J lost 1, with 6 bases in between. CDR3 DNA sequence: TGTGCCAGCAGTTTACGGCAGAGCAATCAGCCCCAGCATTTT. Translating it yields CASSLRQSNQPQHF.

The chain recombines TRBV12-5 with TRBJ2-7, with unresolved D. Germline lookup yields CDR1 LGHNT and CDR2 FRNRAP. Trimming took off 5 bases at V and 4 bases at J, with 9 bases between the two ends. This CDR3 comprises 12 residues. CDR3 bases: TGTGCTAGTGGTCCATCGCGGTACGAGCAGTACTTC. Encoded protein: CASGPSRYEQYF. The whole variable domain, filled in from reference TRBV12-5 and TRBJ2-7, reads DARVTQTPRHKVTEMGQEVTMRCQPILGHNTVFWYRQTMMQGLELLAYFRNRAPLDDSGMPKDRFSAEMPDATLATLKIQPSEPRDSAVYFCASGPSRYEQYFGPGTRLTVT.

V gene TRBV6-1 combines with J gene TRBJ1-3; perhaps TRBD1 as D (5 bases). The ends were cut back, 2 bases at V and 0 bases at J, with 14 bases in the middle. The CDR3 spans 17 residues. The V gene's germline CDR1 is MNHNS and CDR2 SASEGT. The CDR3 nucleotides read TGTGCCAGCAGTGAATTTCGGGGACCGAGCTCTGGAAACACCATATATTTT. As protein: CASSEFRGPSSGNTIYF.

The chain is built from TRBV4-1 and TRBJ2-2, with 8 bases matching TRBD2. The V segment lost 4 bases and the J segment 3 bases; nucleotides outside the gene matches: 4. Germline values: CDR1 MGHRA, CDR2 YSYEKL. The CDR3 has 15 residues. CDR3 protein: CASSPGGVDTGELFF. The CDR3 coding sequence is TGCGCCAGCAGCCCCGGGGGGGTGGACACCGGGGAGCTGTTTTTT.

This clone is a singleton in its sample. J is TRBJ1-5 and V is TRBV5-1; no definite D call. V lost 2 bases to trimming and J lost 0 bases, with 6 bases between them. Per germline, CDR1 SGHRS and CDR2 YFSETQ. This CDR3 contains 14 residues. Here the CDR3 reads CASSLEGSNQPQHF. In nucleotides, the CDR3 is TGCGCCAGCAGCTTAGAGGGTAGCAATCAGCCCCAGCATTTT.

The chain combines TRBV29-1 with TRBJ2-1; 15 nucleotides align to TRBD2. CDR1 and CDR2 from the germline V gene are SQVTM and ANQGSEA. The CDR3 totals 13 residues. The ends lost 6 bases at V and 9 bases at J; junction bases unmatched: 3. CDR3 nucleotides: TGCAGCGTCCGGACTAGCGGGGGGGGTGAGCAGTTCTTC. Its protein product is CSVRTSGGGEQFF.

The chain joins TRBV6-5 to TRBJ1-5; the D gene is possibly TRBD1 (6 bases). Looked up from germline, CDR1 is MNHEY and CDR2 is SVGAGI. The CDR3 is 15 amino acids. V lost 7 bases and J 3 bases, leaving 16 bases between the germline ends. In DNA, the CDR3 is TGTGCCAGCACGCGGGGACACCTAGACAATCAGCCCCAGCATTTT. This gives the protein CASTRGHLDNQPQHF.

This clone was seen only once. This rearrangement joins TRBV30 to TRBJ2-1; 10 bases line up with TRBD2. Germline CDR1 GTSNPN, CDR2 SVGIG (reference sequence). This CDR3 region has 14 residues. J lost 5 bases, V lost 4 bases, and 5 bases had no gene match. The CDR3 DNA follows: TGTGCCTGGAATAGCGGGGGGCGCCACAATGAGCAGTTCTTC. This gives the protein CAWNSGGRHNEQFF.